This T cell receptor beta chain is drawn from a study of blood T cells in healthy people across ages. It was with a sample-barcoded 5' primer and a J-beta primer mix that a second PCR of roughly 7 to 12 cycles was run. In TCRdb, the 5' RACE reads were re-called with MiXCR into one record per CDR3 protein. The sample has 750,000 to 950,000 distinct CDR3 sequences, about 53% seen once. The V end was cut by 3 bases, the J end by 2 bases, with 11 bases between. From germline, CDR1 is LNHDA and CDR2 SQIVND (reference sequence). This CDR3 region has 14 residues. The sample consisted of blood. This receptor was taken from an older man in good health. V is TRBV19 and J is TRBJ2-7; no firm D call. The CDR3 reads CASSISPPAYEQYF. CDR3 coding DNA: TGTGCCAGTAGTATCAGTCCTCCAGCCTACGAGCAGTACTTC.